The 9 T cell receptor beta chains reported below all come from one sample, sequenced in a study of T cells after yellow fever vaccination (dated by TCRdb to the late 2010s). Libraries came from 5' RACE. The instrument was an Illumina HiSeq 2500. The public reads were run again by TCRdb, first through fastp at Q25 and then through MiXCR, and only productive beta chains were kept. Each entry is one CDR3 protein sequence, shown with its most common DNA and genes. The sample yields around 340,000 distinct CDR3 sequences; roughly 8.7% were counted once. The ten top clones hold 18% of the sample. The intended sense of this specimen's treatment or condition label: live attenuated yellow fever vaccine strain. The source material was PBMCs, sampled on the day of the first yellow fever vaccination. These receptors originate from a man younger than 35 who received the YFV17D yellow fever vaccine.

The J gene is TRBJ2-3, the V gene TRBV6-2 or TRBV6-3; TRBD2 matches 14 bases. V trimming: 5 bases; J trimming: 10 bases; junction bases outside the gene matches: 8. Germline-derived CDR1 and CDR2 are MNHEY and SVGEGT. The CDR3 is 15 amino acids. This CDR3 reads CASSLWTSGGPPQYF. In nucleotides, the CDR3 is TGTGCCAGCAGTCTATGGACTAGCGGGGGGCCGCCGCAGTATTTT.

The gene calls are TRBV5-5 and TRBJ2-7; D is unresolved. The CDR3 is made up of 15 amino acids. The V gene's germline CDR1 is SGHKS and CDR2 YYEKEE (reference sequence). Trimming pared 1 base from V and 5 bases from J, leaving 16 bases between. This CDR3 is CASSLSLSASDEQYF. DNA of the CDR3: TGTGCCAGCAGCTTGTCTCTGAGCGCCTCTGACGAGCAGTACTTC.

V is TRBV6-4 and J is TRBJ2-3, with 12 positions matching TRBD1. The CDR3 has 18 amino acids. Trimming removed 8 bases from V and 0 bases from J; junction bases left unmatched: 12. Looked up from germline, CDR1 is MRHNA and CDR2 is SNTAGT. The CDR3 is CASCDGTGGSPSTDTQYF. CDR3 bases: TGTGCCAGCTGCGATGGGACAGGGGGCTCGCCTAGCACAGATACGCAGTATTTT.

This clonotype occurred once. The V call is TRBV7-2, the J call TRBJ1-4; D gene ambiguous. Germline V lookup: CDR1 SGHTA, CDR2 FQGNSA. The length of the CDR3 is 13 residues. V was clipped by 3 bases and J by 8 bases, with 10 bases between them. The CDR3 DNA sequence: TGTGCCAGCAGCTTTATCACTCGGGAAAAACTGTTTTTT. Its protein product is CASSFITREKLFF. The variable domain in full, completed from reference TRBV7-2 and TRBJ1-4, reads GAGVSQSPSNKVTEKGKDVELRCDPISGHTALYWYRQSLGQGLEFLIYFQGNSAPDKSGLPSDRFSAERTGGSVSTLTIQRTQQEDSAVYLCASSFITREKLFFGSGTQLSVL.

CDR3 sequence (DNA): TGCGCCAGCAGCCAAGATCCCAGGAGCGGGGGGGCCGGGGAGCTGTTTTTT. As protein: CASSQDPRSGGAGELFF. The V and J genes are TRBV4-3 and TRBJ2-2; 10 nucleotides match TRBD2. This CDR3 spans 17 amino acids. The V and J ends lost 0 bases and 6 bases, in that order; junction bases with no gene match: 7. Germline CDR1 is LGHNA and CDR2 is YSLEER.

The chain is built from TRBV12-3 or TRBV12-4 and TRBJ2-7; 8 positions agree with TRBD1. J was trimmed by 5 bases and V by 4 bases; bases with no gene match: 13. The CDR3 covers 16 residues. The CDR3 loop is CASSSPMGRGPDEQYF. CDR3 nucleotides: TGTGCCAGCAGTTCCCCGATGGGCAGGGGGCCGGACGAGCAGTACTTC.

CDR3 sequence reads: CASSYSIAGDHGNTIYF. The CDR3 DNA follows: TGTGCCAGCAGTTACTCGATCGCAGGGGACCACGGAAACACCATATATTTT. The genes are TRBV6-2 or TRBV6-3 and TRBJ1-3; tentatively, D is TRBD1 (6 bases). V lost 0 bases to trimming and J lost 4 bases, with 16 bases between them. Germline lookup yields CDR1 MNHEY and CDR2 SVGEGT. CDR3 length: 17 residues.

This clonotype has only a few counts. This sequence joins TRBV9 and TRBJ1-2; 7 nucleotides agree with TRBD1. Germline V CDR1 and CDR2: SGDLS, YYNGEE. The length of the CDR3 is 13 residues. V lost 4 bases, J lost 4 bases, and 4 bases stayed unmatched. The CDR3 DNA sequence: TGTGCCAGCAGCAACAGGGGCTCCTATGGCTACACCTTC. This translates into CASSNRGSYGYTF.

The genes are TRBV12-3 or TRBV12-4 and TRBJ1-2; TRBD1 matches 9 bases. V dropped 6 bases and J dropped 8; count of bases not matched to a gene: 7. The CDR3 contains 13 residues. Here the CDR3 DNA reads TGTGCCAGCAGCCCCAGGACAGGGGACGGCTACACCTTC. Translated, it gives CASSPRTGDGYTF.